This is a list of T cell receptor beta chains from one sample in a study of blood T cell repertoires in COVID-19. Assay: immunoSEQ multiplex PCR; the TCRdb copy retains only in-frame clones and omits some. This table holds a few hundred thousand clones, under 90% found once. The sequenced sample consisted of PBMCs or T cells enriched from blood (not recorded which). Receptors originate from a woman in her 30s who had recovered from COVID-19. Each CDR3 is given without its conserved first and last residue. Fields, in order: D gene, clone size, J gene, V gene, CDR3 protein. A D gene is named only where the DNA matches it firmly. For some rows the clone size is stated as once, few or many, or as a class when expanded; others skip it.

TRBD2 - TRBJ2-5 TRBV19 ASSVPREGQKTQY
- - TRBJ1-1 TRBV27 ASSLNGGTEAF
- - TRBJ1-1 TRBV5-1 ASSLTGYEAF
- - TRBJ2-3 TRBV10-1 ASSESKRVPDTQY
TRBD2 - TRBJ2-3 TRBV10-3 AIREREYTDTQY
- - TRBJ2-1 TRBV24-1 ATGAPNNEQF
- - TRBJ1-5 TRBV4-1 ASSQDMSDKTRH
TRBD1 - TRBJ2-2 TRBV27 ASSYRGSGELF
- - TRBJ1-2 TRBV27 ASSPQGYGYT
- - TRBJ2-7 TRBV18 ASSPRQGNEQY
- - TRBJ1-5 TRBV7-9 ASSGTGGHQPQH
- - TRBJ2-7 TRBV5-1 ASSLGGGIRSYEQY
TRBD1 - TRBJ1-5 TRBV15 ATSREGQRINQPQH
- - TRBJ2-1 TRBV15 ATSSLRKSSYNEQF
TRBD1 - TRBJ2-6 TRBV5-1 ASSLTGGTGANVLT
- - TRBJ1-6 TRBV10-2 ASTRGVGNSPLH
TRBD2 - TRBJ2-3 TRBV19 ASSMPGGASTDTQY
TRBD2 - TRBJ2-1 TRBV18 ASSPLPESSGYNEQF
- - TRBJ1-2 TRBV10-3 AISEVQGKPYGYT
TRBD1 - TRBJ1-2 TRBV27 ASSLLRGGDGYT
- few TRBJ1-6 TRBV7-9 ASSLNLREHSPLH
- - TRBJ2-5 TRBV5-4 ASSLTEETQY
- - TRBJ2-3 TRBV5-1 ASRPRAAGQTDTQY
- - TRBJ1-2 TRBV13 ASIPRGQAWGPNYGYT
TRBD1 - TRBJ2-1 TRBV5-1 ASSSDRGSSNEQF
- - TRBJ1-1 TRBV6-2/TRBV6-3 ASSPHYPNTEAF
- - TRBJ1-1 TRBV5-4 ASSGWTDGNTEAF
- - TRBJ1-2 TRBV30 AWSVAGDAGYT
- - TRBJ1-2 TRBV7-2 ASSLEAGQGDYGYT
TRBD2 - TRBJ2-1 TRBV11-3 ASSQAGLAGENEQF
- - TRBJ2-7 TRBV4-2 ASSQGAAGRHEQY
- - TRBJ1-1 TRBV18 ASSAGGDTEAF
TRBD1 - TRBJ1-3 TRBV14 ASSQFPGQEISSGNTIY
TRBD2 once TRBJ2-4 TRBV4-1 ASGLADSKNIQY
TRBD2 once TRBJ2-5 TRBV7-2 ASSLEGLARETQY
- - TRBJ1-2 TRBV6-2/TRBV6-3 ASSYSIGEGSNYGYT
- - TRBJ1-2 TRBV2 ASSEGRGDGYT
- - TRBJ2-1 TRBV19 ASSIVSTSEQF
- - TRBJ1-1 TRBV2 ASSDRPNTEAF